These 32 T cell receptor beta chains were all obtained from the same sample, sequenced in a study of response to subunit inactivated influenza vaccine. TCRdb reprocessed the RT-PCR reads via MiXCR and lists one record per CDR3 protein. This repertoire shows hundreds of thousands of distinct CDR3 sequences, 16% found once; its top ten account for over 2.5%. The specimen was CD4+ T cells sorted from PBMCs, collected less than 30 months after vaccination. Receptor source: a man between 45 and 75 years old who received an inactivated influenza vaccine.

For the CDR3, the DNA is TGCAGTGCTAGGTCCGGGACTAGCGGATACGAGCAGTACTTC. Translated: CSARSGTSGYEQYF. V and J are TRBV20-1 and TRBJ2-7; TRBD2 matches 11 bases. The CDR3 extends over 14 amino acids. CDR1 and CDR2 from the germline V gene are DFQATT and SNEGSKA (reference sequence). After removal of 3 bases from V and 4 bases from J, the junction contained 5 bases not matched to a gene.

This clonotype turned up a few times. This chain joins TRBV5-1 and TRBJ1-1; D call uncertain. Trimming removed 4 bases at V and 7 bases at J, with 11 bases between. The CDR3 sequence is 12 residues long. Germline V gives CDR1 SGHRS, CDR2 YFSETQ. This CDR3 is CASSEPGIEAFF. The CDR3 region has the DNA TGCGCCAGCAGCGAACCGGGGATTGAAGCTTTCTTT.

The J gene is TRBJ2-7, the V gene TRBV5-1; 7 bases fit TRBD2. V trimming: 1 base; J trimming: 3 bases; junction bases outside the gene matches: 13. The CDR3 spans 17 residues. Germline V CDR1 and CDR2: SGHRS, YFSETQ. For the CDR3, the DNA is TGCGCCAGCAGCTTGTCCGCCTTGGCGGGAGTGGGCTACGAGCAGTACTTC. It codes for CASSLSALAGVGYEQYF.

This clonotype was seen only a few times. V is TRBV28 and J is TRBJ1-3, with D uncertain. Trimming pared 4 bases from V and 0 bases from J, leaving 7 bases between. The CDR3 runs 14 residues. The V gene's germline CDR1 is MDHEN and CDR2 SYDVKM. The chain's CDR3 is CASSSPYSGNTIYF. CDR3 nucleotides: TGTGCCAGCAGTTCGCCTTACTCTGGAAACACCATATATTTT.

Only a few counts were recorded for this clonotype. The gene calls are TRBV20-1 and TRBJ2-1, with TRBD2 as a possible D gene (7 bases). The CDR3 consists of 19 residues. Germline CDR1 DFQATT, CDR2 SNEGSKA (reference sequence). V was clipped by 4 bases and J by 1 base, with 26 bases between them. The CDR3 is CSATNPEGFAGASYNEQFF. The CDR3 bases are TGCAGTGCTACTAACCCCGAGGGATTTGCGGGGGCGTCCTACAATGAGCAGTTCTTC.

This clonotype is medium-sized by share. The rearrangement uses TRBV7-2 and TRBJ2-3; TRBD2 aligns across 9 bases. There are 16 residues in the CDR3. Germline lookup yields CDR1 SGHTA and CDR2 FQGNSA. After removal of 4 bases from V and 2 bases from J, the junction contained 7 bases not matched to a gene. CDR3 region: CASSWGLAGSTDTQYF. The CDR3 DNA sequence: TGTGCCAGCAGCTGGGGACTAGCAGGGTCCACAGATACGCAGTATTTT.

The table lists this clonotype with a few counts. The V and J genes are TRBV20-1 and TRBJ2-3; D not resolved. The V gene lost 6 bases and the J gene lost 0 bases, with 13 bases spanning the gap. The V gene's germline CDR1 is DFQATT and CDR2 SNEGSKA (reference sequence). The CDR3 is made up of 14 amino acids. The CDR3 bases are TGCAGTGCCCCCAGAACCCTTAGCACAGATACGCAGTATTTT. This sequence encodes CSAPRTLSTDTQYF.

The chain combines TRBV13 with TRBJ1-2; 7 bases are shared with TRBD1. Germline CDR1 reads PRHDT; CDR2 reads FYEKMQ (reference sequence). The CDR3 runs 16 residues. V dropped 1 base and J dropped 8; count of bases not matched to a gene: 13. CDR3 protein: CASSLAPTRGQYGYTF. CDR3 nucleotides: TGTGCCAGCAGCTTAGCCCCCACGCGGGGACAGTACGGCTACACCTTC.

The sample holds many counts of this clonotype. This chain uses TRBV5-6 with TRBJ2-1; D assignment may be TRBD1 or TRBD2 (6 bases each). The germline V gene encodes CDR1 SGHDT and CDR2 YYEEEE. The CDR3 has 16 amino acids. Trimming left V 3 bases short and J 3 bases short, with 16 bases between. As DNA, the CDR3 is TGTGCCAGCAGCTCCCTAGGGGGAGCGGGCTACAATGAGCAGTTCTTC. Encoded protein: CASSSLGGAGYNEQFF.

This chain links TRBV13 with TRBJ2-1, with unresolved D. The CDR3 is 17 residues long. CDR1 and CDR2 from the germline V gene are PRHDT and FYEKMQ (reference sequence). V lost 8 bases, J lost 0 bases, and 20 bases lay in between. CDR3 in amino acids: CASARRTDITSYNEQFF. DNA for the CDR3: TGTGCCAGCGCCCGACGTACCGACATAACCTCCTACAATGAGCAGTTCTTC.

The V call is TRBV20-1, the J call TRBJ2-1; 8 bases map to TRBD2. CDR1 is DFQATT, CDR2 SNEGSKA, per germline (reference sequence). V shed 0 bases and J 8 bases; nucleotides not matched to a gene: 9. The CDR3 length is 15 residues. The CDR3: CSARDPAGVGYEQFF. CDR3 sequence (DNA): TGCAGTGCTAGAGATCCAGCGGGAGTAGGTTATGAGCAGTTCTTC.

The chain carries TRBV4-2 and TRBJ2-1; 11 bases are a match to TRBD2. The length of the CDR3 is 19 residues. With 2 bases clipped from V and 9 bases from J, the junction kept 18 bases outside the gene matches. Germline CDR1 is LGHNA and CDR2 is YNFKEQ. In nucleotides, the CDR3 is TGTGCCAGCAGCCAAAGATCGCTAGCGGGAGGAGCGTTAATCGGTGAGCAGTTCTTC. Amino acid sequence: CASSQRSLAGGALIGEQFF.

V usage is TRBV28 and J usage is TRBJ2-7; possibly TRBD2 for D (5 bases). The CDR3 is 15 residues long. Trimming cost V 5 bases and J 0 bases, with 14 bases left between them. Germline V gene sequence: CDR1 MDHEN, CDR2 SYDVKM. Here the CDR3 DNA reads TGTGCCAGCAGTCCGTTCTCCGGGAACTCCTACGAGCAGTACTTC. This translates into CASSPFSGNSYEQYF.

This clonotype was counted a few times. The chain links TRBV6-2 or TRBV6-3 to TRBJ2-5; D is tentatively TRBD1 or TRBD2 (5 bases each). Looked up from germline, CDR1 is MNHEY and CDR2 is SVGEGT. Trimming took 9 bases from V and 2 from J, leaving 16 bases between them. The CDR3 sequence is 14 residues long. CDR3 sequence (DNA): TGTGCCAGTCTTCCCGGGGCGATACAAGAGACCCAGTACTTC. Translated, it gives CASLPGAIQETQYF.

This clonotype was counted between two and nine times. The CDR3, as DNA: TGCGCCAGCAGCTTGCTTGAACACTATGGCTACACCTTC. Its protein is CASSLLEHYGYTF. This chain connects TRBV5-1 to TRBJ1-2; D call uncertain. The V gene's germline CDR1 is SGHRS and CDR2 YFSETQ. The CDR3 has 13 amino acids. The ends were cut back, 1 base at V and 3 bases at J, with 7 bases in the middle. The full variable domain, rest sourced from reference TRBV5-1 and TRBJ1-2, is KAGVTQTPRYLIKTRGQQVTLSCSPISGHRSVSWYQQTPGQGLQFLFEYFSETQRNKGNFPGRFSGRQFSNSRSEMNVSTLELGDSALYLCASSLLEHYGYTFGSGTRLTVV.

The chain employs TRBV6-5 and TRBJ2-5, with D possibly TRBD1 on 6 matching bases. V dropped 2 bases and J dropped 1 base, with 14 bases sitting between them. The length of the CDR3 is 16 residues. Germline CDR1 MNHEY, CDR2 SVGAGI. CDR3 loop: CASSYTRGFGQETQYF. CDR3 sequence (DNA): TGTGCCAGCAGTTACACGAGGGGGTTCGGCCAAGAGACCCAGTACTTC.

The CDR3 sequence: CASSQFVSYEQFF. DNA for the CDR3: TGTGCCAGCAGCCAATTTGTCTCGTATGAGCAGTTCTTC. This chain connects TRBV3-1 to TRBJ2-1; D is uncertain. Trimming left V 2 bases short and J 8 bases short, with 10 bases between. The length of the CDR3 is 13 residues. Per germline, CDR1 LGHDT and CDR2 YNNKEL (reference sequence).

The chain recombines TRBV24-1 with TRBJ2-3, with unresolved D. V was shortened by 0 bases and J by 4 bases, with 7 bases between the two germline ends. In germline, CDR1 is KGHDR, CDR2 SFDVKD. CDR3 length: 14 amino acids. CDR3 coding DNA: TGTGCCACCAGTGATTTGCAGTTTTCAGATACGCAGTATTTT. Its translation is CATSDLQFSDTQYF.

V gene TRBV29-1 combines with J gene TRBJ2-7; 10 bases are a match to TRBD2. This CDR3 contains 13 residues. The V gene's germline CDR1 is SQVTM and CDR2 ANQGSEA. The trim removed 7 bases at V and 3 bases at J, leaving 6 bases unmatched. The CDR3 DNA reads TGCAGCGCCACGGGACTAGCGATCTACGAGCAGTACTTC. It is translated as CSATGLAIYEQYF.

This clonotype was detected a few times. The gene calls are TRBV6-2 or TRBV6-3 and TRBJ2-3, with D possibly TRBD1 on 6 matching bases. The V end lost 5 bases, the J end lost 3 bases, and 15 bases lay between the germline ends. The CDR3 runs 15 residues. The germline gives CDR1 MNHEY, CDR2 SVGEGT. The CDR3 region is CASSPPGHRTDTQYF. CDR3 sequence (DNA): TGTGCCAGCAGTCCTCCGGGACACAGGACAGATACGCAGTATTTT.

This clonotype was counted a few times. The CDR3 protein is CASSHTRAYLEAFF. Here the CDR3 DNA reads TGTGCCAGCAGCCACACTAGGGCCTACCTTGAAGCTTTCTTT. The V and J genes are TRBV6-1 and TRBJ1-1; no clear D. The V end was cut by 6 bases, the J end by 7 bases, with 18 bases between. This CDR3 has 14 residues. The germline V gene has CDR1 MNHNS and CDR2 SASEGT.

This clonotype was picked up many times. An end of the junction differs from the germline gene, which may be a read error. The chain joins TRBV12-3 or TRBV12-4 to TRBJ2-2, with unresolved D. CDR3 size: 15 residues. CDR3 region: CASSLAGANTGELFF. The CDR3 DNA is TGCGCCAGCAGCTTGGCTGGGGCGAACACCGGGGAGCTGTTTTTT.

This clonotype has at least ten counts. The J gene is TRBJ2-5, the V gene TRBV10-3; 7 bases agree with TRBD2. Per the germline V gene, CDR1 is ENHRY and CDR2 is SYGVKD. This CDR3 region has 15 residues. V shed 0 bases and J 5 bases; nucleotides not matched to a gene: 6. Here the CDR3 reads CAISESELARETQYF. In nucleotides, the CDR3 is TGTGCCATCAGTGAGTCCGAACTAGCGAGGGAGACCCAGTACTTC.

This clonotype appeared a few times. The CDR3 DNA reads TGCGCCAGCAGCTTGGCCGAGGGTTCCAACACTGAAGCTTTCTTT. This sequence encodes CASSLAEGSNTEAFF. This sequence joins TRBV5-1 and TRBJ1-1; D call uncertain. V lost 0 bases, J lost 2 bases, and 11 bases lay in between. This CDR3 has 15 amino acids. CDR1 is SGHRS, CDR2 YFSETQ, per germline. Supplemented by reference TRBV5-1 and TRBJ1-1, the full variable domain reads KAGVTQTPRYLIKTRGQQVTLSCSPISGHRSVSWYQQTPGQGLQFLFEYFSETQRNKGNFPGRFSGRQFSNSRSEMNVSTLELGDSALYLCASSLAEGSNTEAFFGQGTRLTVV.

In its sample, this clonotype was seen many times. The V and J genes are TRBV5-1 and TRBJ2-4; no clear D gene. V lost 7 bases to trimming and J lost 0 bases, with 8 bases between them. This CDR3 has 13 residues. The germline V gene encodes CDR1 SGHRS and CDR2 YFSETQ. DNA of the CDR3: TGCGCCAGCCCCCGCTTAGCCAAAAACATTCAGTACTTC. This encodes CASPRLAKNIQYF.

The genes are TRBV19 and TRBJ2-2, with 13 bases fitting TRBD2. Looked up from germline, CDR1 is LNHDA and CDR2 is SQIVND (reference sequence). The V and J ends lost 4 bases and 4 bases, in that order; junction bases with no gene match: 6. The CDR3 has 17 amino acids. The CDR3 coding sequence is TGTGCCAGTAGTAATCCCGGGACTAGCGGGATCACCGGGGAGCTGTTTTTT. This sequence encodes CASSNPGTSGITGELFF.

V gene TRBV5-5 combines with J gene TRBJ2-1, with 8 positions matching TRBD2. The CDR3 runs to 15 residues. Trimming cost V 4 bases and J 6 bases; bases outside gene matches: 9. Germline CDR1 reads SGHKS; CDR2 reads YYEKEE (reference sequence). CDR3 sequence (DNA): TGTGCCAGCAGCCCTAGCGGGTGGGCCCTCAATGAGCAGTTCTTC. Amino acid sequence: CASSPSGWALNEQFF.

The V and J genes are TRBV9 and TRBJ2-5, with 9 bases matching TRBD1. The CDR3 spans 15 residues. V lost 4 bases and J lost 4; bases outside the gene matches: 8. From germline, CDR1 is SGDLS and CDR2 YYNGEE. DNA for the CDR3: TGTGCCAGCAGCCCGGGACAGGGTCTTCGAGAGACCCAGTACTTC. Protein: CASSPGQGLRETQYF.

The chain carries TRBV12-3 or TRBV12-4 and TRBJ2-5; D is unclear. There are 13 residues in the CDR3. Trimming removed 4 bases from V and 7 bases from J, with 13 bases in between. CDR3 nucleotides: TGTGCCAGCAGTTGGGCTTCTTCTAGGACCCAGTACTTC. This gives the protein CASSWASSRTQYF.

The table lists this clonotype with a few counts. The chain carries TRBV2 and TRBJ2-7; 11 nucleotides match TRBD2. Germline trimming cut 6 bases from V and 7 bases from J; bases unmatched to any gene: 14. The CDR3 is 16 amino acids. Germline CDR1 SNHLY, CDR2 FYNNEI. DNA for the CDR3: TGTGCCAGCAGCGGAACTAGCGGGAGATCTTCGGCGGAGCAGTACTTC. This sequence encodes CASSGTSGRSSAEQYF.

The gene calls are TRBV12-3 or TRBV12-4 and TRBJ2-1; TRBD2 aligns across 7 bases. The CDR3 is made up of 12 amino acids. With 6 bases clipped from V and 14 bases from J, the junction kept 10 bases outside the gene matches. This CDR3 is CASRGTGTKEFF. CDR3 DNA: TGTGCCAGCAGGGGAACCGGGACTAAAGAGTTCTTC.

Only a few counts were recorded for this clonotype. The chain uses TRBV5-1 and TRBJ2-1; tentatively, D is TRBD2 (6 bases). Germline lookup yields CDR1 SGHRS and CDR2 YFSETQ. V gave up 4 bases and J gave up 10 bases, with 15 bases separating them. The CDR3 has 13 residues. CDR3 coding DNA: TGCGCCAGCAGCCTAAGAGCGGGTGGCGAGCAGTTCTTC. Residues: CASSLRAGGEQFF.